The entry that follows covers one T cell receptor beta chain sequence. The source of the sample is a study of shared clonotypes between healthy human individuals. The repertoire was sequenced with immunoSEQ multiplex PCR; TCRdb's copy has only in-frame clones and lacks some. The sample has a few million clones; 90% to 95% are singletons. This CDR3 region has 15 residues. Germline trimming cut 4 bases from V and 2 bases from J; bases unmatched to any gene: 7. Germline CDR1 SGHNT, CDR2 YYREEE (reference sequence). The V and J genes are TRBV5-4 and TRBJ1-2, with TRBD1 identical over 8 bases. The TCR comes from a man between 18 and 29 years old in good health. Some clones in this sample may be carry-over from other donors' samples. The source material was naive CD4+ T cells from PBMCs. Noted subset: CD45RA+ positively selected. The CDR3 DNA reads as TGTGCCAGCAGCCCCGGGACAGGAGAAAACTATGGCTACACCTTC. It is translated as CASSPGTGENYGYTF. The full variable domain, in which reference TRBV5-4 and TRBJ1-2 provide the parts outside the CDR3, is ETGVTQSPTHLIKTRGQQVTLRCSSQSGHNTVSWYQQALGQGPQFIFQYYREEENGRGNFPPRFSGLQFPNYSSELNVNALELDDSALYLCASSPGTGENYGYTFGSGTRLTVV.